A selection of T cell receptor beta chains follows, all from one sample in a study of blood T cell repertoires in COVID-19. TCRdb's table, derived via immunoSEQ multiplex PCR, lists solely in-frame clones and lacks some. The sample shows about 220,000 clones, around 82% of them seen only once. Source material: PBMCs or T cells enriched from blood (not recorded which). The source of these receptors is a woman aged 45-65 years who had been exposed to COVID-19. Both conserved end residues are part of each CDR3. D genes are given only for firm matches. For some rows the clone size is stated as once, few or many, or as a class when expanded; others skip it.

d_gene: NA; v_gene: TRBV28; abundance: NA; j_gene: TRBJ2-7; len: 14; CDR3aa: CASSLSYPGYEQYF; CDR3nt: TGTGCCAGCAGTTTATCCTACCCCGGCTACGAGCAGTACTTC
d_gene: TRBD1; v_gene: TRBV6-4; abundance: NA; j_gene: TRBJ2-2; len: 14; CDR3aa: CASKRDSQTGELFF; CDR3nt: TGTGCCAGCAAGAGGGACAGTCAAACCGGGGAGCTGTTTTTT
d_gene: NA; v_gene: TRBV12-3/TRBV12-4; abundance: NA; j_gene: TRBJ2-5; len: 12; CDR3aa: CASSLLRETQYF; CDR3nt: TGTGCCAGCAGTTTATTGCGGGAGACCCAGTACTTC
d_gene: NA; v_gene: TRBV24-1; abundance: once; j_gene: TRBJ1-1; len: 13; CDR3aa: CATSVGANTEAFF; CDR3nt: TGTGCCACCAGTGTAGGGGCGAACACTGAAGCTTTCTTT
d_gene: NA; v_gene: TRBV2; abundance: NA; j_gene: TRBJ2-5; len: 12; CDR3aa: CASSEIRETQYF; CDR3nt: TGTGCCAGCAGTGAAATTCGGGAGACCCAGTACTTC
d_gene: NA; v_gene: TRBV6-1; abundance: NA; j_gene: TRBJ1-6; len: 14; CDR3aa: CASSEIPMASPLHF; CDR3nt: TGTGCCAGCAGTGAAATACCCATGGCTTCACCCCTCCACTTT
d_gene: NA; v_gene: TRBV27; abundance: NA; j_gene: TRBJ1-5; len: 14; CDR3aa: CASSFGMGSQPQHF; CDR3nt: TGTGCCAGCAGTTTCGGGATGGGAAGTCAGCCCCAGCATTTT
d_gene: NA; v_gene: TRBV6-5; abundance: NA; j_gene: TRBJ2-6; len: 15; CDR3aa: CASSYGAPGANVLTF; CDR3nt: TGTGCCAGCAGTTACGGGGCACCTGGGGCCAACGTCCTGACTTTC
d_gene: TRBD1; v_gene: TRBV2; abundance: NA; j_gene: TRBJ1-1; len: 14; CDR3aa: CASSDDRGRIEAFF; CDR3nt: TGTGCCAGCAGCGACGACAGGGGGCGGATTGAAGCTTTCTTT
d_gene: TRBD1; v_gene: TRBV5-1; abundance: NA; j_gene: TRBJ1-6; len: 17; CDR3aa: CASSLAGTGGHNSPLHF; CDR3nt: TGCGCCAGCAGCTTGGCCGGTACAGGGGGCCATAATTCACCCCTCCACTTT
d_gene: TRBD1; v_gene: TRBV6-5; abundance: NA; j_gene: TRBJ1-2; len: 11; CDR3aa: CASGVGGPYTF; CDR3nt: TGTGCCAGCGGGGTAGGGGGCCCCTACACCTTC
d_gene: TRBD1; v_gene: TRBV7-9; abundance: NA; j_gene: TRBJ2-1; len: 16; CDR3aa: CASSLTPGQGYNEQFF; CDR3nt: TGTGCCAGCAGCTTAACCCCGGGACAGGGTTACAATGAGCAGTTCTTC
d_gene: NA; v_gene: TRBV19; abundance: NA; j_gene: TRBJ1-1; len: 12; CDR3aa: CASEGRNTEAFF; CDR3nt: TGTGCCAGTGAGGGCCGGAACACTGAAGCTTTCTTT
d_gene: TRBD1; v_gene: TRBV12-5; abundance: NA; j_gene: TRBJ2-4; len: 14; CDR3aa: CASGSGQGENIQYF; CDR3nt: TGTGCTAGTGGTTCGGGACAGGGGGAAAACATTCAGTACTTC
d_gene: NA; v_gene: TRBV5-6; abundance: NA; j_gene: TRBJ1-2; len: 14; CDR3aa: CASSFGGLGYGYTF; CDR3nt: TGTGCCAGCAGCTTCGGCGGACTGGGCTATGGCTACACCTTC
d_gene: NA; v_gene: TRBV28; abundance: NA; j_gene: TRBJ1-6; len: 15; CDR3aa: CASSTDNRVNSPLHF; CDR3nt: TGTGCCAGCAGCACCGACAACAGGGTTAACTCACCCCTCCACTTT
d_gene: NA; v_gene: TRBV11-2; abundance: NA; j_gene: TRBJ1-2; len: 14; CDR3aa: CASSTRKRKIDYTF; CDR3nt: TGTGCCAGCAGCACTAGAAAGAGGAAGATAGACTACACCTTC
d_gene: NA; v_gene: TRBV6-5; abundance: NA; j_gene: TRBJ1-1; len: 14; CDR3aa: CASSPFGGYTEAFF; CDR3nt: TGTGCCAGCAGCCCCTTTGGCGGTTACACTGAAGCTTTCTTT
d_gene: NA; v_gene: TRBV5-1; abundance: NA; j_gene: TRBJ2-7; len: 14; CDR3aa: CASSLDSPPGEQYF; CDR3nt: TGCGCCAGCAGCTTAGACAGCCCCCCGGGCGAGCAGTACTTC
d_gene: NA; v_gene: TRBV30; abundance: NA; j_gene: TRBJ1-1; len: 12; CDR3aa: CALTQGYTEAFF; CDR3nt: TGTGCCTTAACTCAGGGCTACACTGAAGCTTTCTTT
d_gene: NA; v_gene: TRBV12-5; abundance: NA; j_gene: TRBJ1-1; len: 13; CDR3aa: CASGFTTDSPAFF; CDR3nt: TGTGCTAGTGGTTTCACAACGGACAGTCCCGCTTTCTTT
d_gene: TRBD1; v_gene: TRBV6-2/TRBV6-3; abundance: few; j_gene: TRBJ1-4; len: 13; CDR3aa: CASSFRQGEKLFF; CDR3nt: TGTGCCAGCAGTTTTCGACAGGGTGAAAAACTGTTTTTT
d_gene: TRBD1; v_gene: TRBV19; abundance: NA; j_gene: TRBJ2-1; len: 16; CDR3aa: CASSIKTGGIYNEQFF; CDR3nt: TGTGCCAGTAGTATAAAGACAGGGGGGATTTACAATGAGCAGTTCTTC
d_gene: TRBD1; v_gene: TRBV2; abundance: NA; j_gene: TRBJ1-1; len: 13; CDR3aa: CASTKDRETEAFF; CDR3nt: TGTGCCAGTACTAAGGACAGGGAAACTGAAGCTTTCTTT
d_gene: TRBD2; v_gene: TRBV5-5; abundance: NA; j_gene: TRBJ2-3; len: 14; CDR3aa: CASSLAGGVDTQYF; CDR3nt: TGTGCCAGCAGCTTGGCGGGGGGAGTAGATACGCAGTATTTT
d_gene: TRBD1; v_gene: TRBV6-5; abundance: NA; j_gene: TRBJ1-2; len: 13; CDR3aa: CASRSGQAYGYTF; CDR3nt: TGTGCCAGCAGATCAGGACAGGCCTATGGCTACACCTTC
d_gene: NA; v_gene: TRBV7-3; abundance: NA; j_gene: TRBJ1-1; len: 19; CDR3aa: CASSSWHWGKGSLNTEAFF; CDR3nt: TGTGCCAGCAGCTCCTGGCACTGGGGCAAGGGGTCCCTGAACACTGAAGCTTTCTTT
d_gene: NA; v_gene: TRBV6-6; abundance: once; j_gene: TRBJ2-7; len: 14; CDR3aa: CASSYGPDPYEQYF; CDR3nt: TGTGCCAGCAGTTACGGGCCCGACCCCTACGAGCAGTACTTC
d_gene: TRBD2; v_gene: TRBV29-1; abundance: NA; j_gene: TRBJ2-1; len: 14; CDR3aa: CSVSTSASYNEQFF; CDR3nt: TGCAGCGTTTCAACTAGCGCGTCCTACAATGAGCAGTTCTTC
d_gene: NA; v_gene: TRBV5-1; abundance: NA; j_gene: TRBJ2-3; len: 16; CDR3aa: CASSLTGSGLADTQYF; CDR3nt: TGCGCCAGCAGCCTTACGGGGAGCGGGCTGGCAGATACGCAGTATTTT
d_gene: NA; v_gene: TRBV6-5; abundance: NA; j_gene: TRBJ1-3; len: 15; CDR3aa: CASSYSRWERNTIYF; CDR3nt: TGTGCCAGCAGTTACTCGCGGTGGGAGAGAAACACCATATATTTT
d_gene: NA; v_gene: TRBV19; abundance: NA; j_gene: TRBJ2-3; len: 16; CDR3aa: CASNGPGTPEGDTQYF; CDR3nt: TGTGCCAGTAATGGTCCAGGGACTCCCGAGGGGGATACGCAGTATTTT
d_gene: TRBD1; v_gene: TRBV5-1; abundance: NA; j_gene: TRBJ2-3; len: 16; CDR3aa: CASSIEGGPHTDTQYF; CDR3nt: TGCGCCAGCAGCATCGAAGGGGGCCCCCACACAGATACGCAGTATTTT
d_gene: NA; v_gene: TRBV30; abundance: NA; j_gene: TRBJ1-1; len: 13; CDR3aa: CAWSKQANTEAFF; CDR3nt: TGTGCCTGGAGTAAACAGGCGAACACTGAAGCTTTCTTT
d_gene: TRBD1; v_gene: TRBV27; abundance: NA; j_gene: TRBJ1-1; len: 20; CDR3aa: CASSPTHQLTGGKGNTEAFF; CDR3nt: TGTGCCAGCAGTCCCACCCACCAACTTACAGGGGGCAAGGGAAACACTGAAGCTTTCTTT